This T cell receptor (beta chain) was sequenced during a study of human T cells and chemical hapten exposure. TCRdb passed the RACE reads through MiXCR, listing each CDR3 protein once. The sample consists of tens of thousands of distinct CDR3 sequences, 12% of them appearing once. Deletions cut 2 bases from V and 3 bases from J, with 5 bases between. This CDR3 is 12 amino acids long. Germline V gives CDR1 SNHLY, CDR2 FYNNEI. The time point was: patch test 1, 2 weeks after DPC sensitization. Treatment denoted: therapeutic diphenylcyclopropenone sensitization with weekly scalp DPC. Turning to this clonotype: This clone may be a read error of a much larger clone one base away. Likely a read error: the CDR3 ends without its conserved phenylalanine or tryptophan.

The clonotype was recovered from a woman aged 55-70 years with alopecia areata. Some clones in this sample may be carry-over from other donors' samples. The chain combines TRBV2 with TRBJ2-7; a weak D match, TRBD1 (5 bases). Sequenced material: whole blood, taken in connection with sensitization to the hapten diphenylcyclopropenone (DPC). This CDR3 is CASSEQGYEQYL. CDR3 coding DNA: TGTGCCAGCAGTGAACAGGGCTACGAGCAGTACCTC.